This T cell receptor (beta chain) was documented in a study of regulatory T cells in long-lasting Graves disease. Germline V gene lookup returns CDR1 MNHNS and CDR2 SASEGT. Trimming took 7 bases from V and 4 from J; bases not matched to a gene: 10. The CDR3 covers 15 residues. Notes on the study in general: Owing to a sample size that was small, accuracy may have been reduced. Under persistent disease, TRBV28, TRBJ1-2 and TRBJ2-5 were used preferentially. Patients with persistent Graves' had lower TCR diversity than newly diagnosed patients.

To make TCR beta libraries, researchers used iRepertoire HTBI primers and Arm-PCR of CDR3 regions. TCRdb re-analysed the multiplex PCR reads in MiXCR, keeping a single row per CDR3 protein. The sample gives roughly 420,000 distinct CDR3 sequences, about 14% of which show up once; 22% is in the top ten. This clonotype was recorded at least ten times. What it binds is unknown. Time point specified: newly diagnosed GD, antithyroid drugs for less than 3 months. PBMCs provided the RNA from which the TCR library was made. This sequence was found in a female donor with Graves disease. The rearrangement joins TRBV6-1 to TRBJ1-2, with 9 bases lining up with TRBD1. This specimen was peripheral blood mononuclear cells (PBMCs), taken at new diagnosis, from a patient treated with antithyroid drugs. The CDR3 spells CASKLWTGAIYGYTF. The CDR3 bases are TGTGCCAGCAAACTTTGGACAGGGGCGATCTATGGCTACACCTTC.